A single sample gave rise to the 12 T cell receptor beta chains below, sequenced in a study of graft-versus-host responses after intestinal transplantation. What these receptors recognize is not known. TCRdb's copy holds only in-frame clones and misses some; the assay was immunoSEQ multiplex PCR. Of about 39,000 clones listed, 93% are singletons. This specimen consisted of unstimulated CD8+ T cells sorted from spleen or lymph node cells, obtained before transplant. The receptor set was obtained from a human donor who was the organ donor for an intestinal transplant.

The J gene is TRBJ2-1, the V gene TRBV5-4; 7 positions agree with TRBD1. With V trimmed by 5 bases and J by 0 bases, 5 bases remained unmatched. The CDR3 length is 15 residues. From germline, CDR1 is SGHNT and CDR2 YYREEE (reference sequence). The CDR3 nucleotides read TGTGCCAGCAGAGCCAGGGGGAGCTCCTACAATGAGCAGTTCTTC. This sequence encodes CASRARGSSYNEQFF.

This chain uses TRBV13 with TRBJ2-7, with 8 bases fitting TRBD2. This CDR3 comprises 15 residues. Per germline, CDR1 PRHDT and CDR2 FYEKMQ (reference sequence). The V segment lost 5 bases and the J segment 5 bases; nucleotides outside the gene matches: 11. Here the CDR3 reads CASSPGTSSSHEQYF. The DNA of the CDR3 is TGTGCCAGCAGCCCAGGGACTAGTTCGTCCCACGAGCAGTACTTC.

The CDR3 nucleotides read TGTGCCAGCAGTTACGCGTCTCTTCGGTTTTGGACAGATACGCAGTATTTT. As protein: CASSYASLRFWTDTQYF. The rearrangement joins TRBV27 to TRBJ2-3; D unclear. V shed 4 bases and J shed 3 bases, with 20 bases lying between them. Germline loops: CDR1 MNHEY, CDR2 SMNVEV (reference sequence). CDR3 length: 17 amino acids.

The chain combines TRBV21-1 with TRBJ1-4. TRBV21-1 is a pseudogene locus. CDR3 length: 15 residues. The CDR3, as DNA: TGTGCCAGCAGCAAAGACAGCGCGAAGGATGAAAAACTGTTTTTT. This encodes CASSKDSAKDEKLFF.

The chain carries TRBV5-1 and TRBJ2-3, with 12 bases aligning to TRBD2. V was pared by 1 base and J by 3 bases, with 3 bases of the junction left unmatched. Per the germline V gene, CDR1 is SGHRS and CDR2 is YFSETQ. The CDR3 is 16 amino acids. The CDR3 sequence: CASSLTGTSGTDTQYF. The CDR3 DNA reads TGCGCCAGCAGCTTGACTGGGACTAGCGGGACAGATACGCAGTATTTT.

The chain carries TRBV28 and TRBJ1-4, with D perhaps TRBD1 (6 bases). Between the trimmed V and J ends, which lost 2 bases and 5 bases, there was a span of 21 bases. Germline V gene lookup returns CDR1 MDHEN and CDR2 SYDVKM. This CDR3 is built from 18 residues. CDR3 nucleotide sequence: TGTGCCAGCAGTTTAGGGCCGTTCACAGGGAATATCAATGAAAAACTGTTTTTT. Encoded protein: CASSLGPFTGNINEKLFF.

This rearrangement joins TRBV2 to TRBJ2-1, with D unresolved. Germline V CDR1 and CDR2: SNHLY, FYNNEI. V lost 8 bases to trimming and J lost 8 bases, with 7 bases between them. This CDR3 has 10 amino acids. CDR3 sequence reads: CASLRDEQFF. CDR3 nucleotide sequence: TGTGCCAGCTTGCGCGATGAGCAGTTCTTC.

The V and J genes are TRBV7-6 and TRBJ2-3; D is tentatively TRBD1 or TRBD2 (6 bases each). In germline, CDR1 is SGHVS, CDR2 FNYEAQ. The CDR3 spans 17 residues. Trimming removed 2 bases from V and 5 bases from J, with 20 bases in between. As DNA, the CDR3 is TGTGCCAGCAGCTTATACCGGGCGGGAAAAGGGGGAGATACGCAGTATTTT. Amino acid sequence: CASSLYRAGKGGDTQYF.

This chain joins TRBV11-1 and TRBJ2-1; tentatively, D is TRBD1 or TRBD2 (6 bases each). The germline gives CDR1 SGHAT, CDR2 FQDESV (reference sequence). Trimming removed 0 bases at V and 0 bases at J, with 15 bases between. The CDR3 spans 18 residues. The CDR3 bases are TGTGCCAGCAGCTTAGCAGGACGGGGGCGGAGCTCCTACAATGAGCAGTTCTTC. Protein product: CASSLAGRGRSSYNEQFF. The full variable domain, completed using reference TRBV11-1 and TRBJ2-1, is EAEVAQSPRYKITEKSQAVAFWCDPISGHATLYWYRQILGQGPELLVQFQDESVVDDSQLPKDRFSAERLKGVDSTLKIQPAELGDSAMYLCASSLAGRGRSSYNEQFFGPGTRLTVL.

The chain's CDR3 is CASSLQTGGYEQYF. In DNA form, the CDR3 reads TGTGCCAGCAGTTTACAGACAGGGGGCTACGAGCAGTACTTC. V is TRBV27 and J is TRBJ2-7; TRBD1 matches 9 bases. Germline V lookup: CDR1 MNHEY, CDR2 SMNVEV (reference sequence). V shed 2 bases and J 3 bases; nucleotides not matched to a gene: 2. This CDR3 has 14 amino acids.

V usage is TRBV27 and J usage is TRBJ1-1; unclear D gene. The CDR3 is 13 residues long. V lost 2 bases, J lost 3 bases, and 7 bases lay in between. CDR1 is MNHEY and CDR2 is SMNVEV in the germline V gene (reference sequence). CDR3 in amino acids: CASSLGRHTEAFF. The CDR3 coding sequence is TGTGCCAGCAGTTTAGGCCGCCACACTGAAGCTTTCTTT.

The rearrangement joins TRBV5-1 to TRBJ2-5; D is perhaps TRBD2 (5 bases). Per the germline V gene, CDR1 is SGHRS and CDR2 is YFSETQ. The germline V and J ends were trimmed by 4 bases and 1 base, with 14 bases remaining between them. This CDR3 contains 15 residues. The CDR3 DNA reads as TGCGCCAGCAGCCCCCTAGACGAGGGCCAAGAGACCCAGTACTTC. Residues: CASSPLDEGQETQYF.